These 28 T cell receptor beta chains came from one sample sequenced in a study of a mutant IDH1 vaccine in newly diagnosed glioma. This table comes from immunoSEQ multiplex PCR, and its TCRdb copy is limited to in-frame clones, with some not included. There are 65,000 to 70,000 clones in the sample; more than 70% occur only once, and under 6% lies in the top ten. The time point denotes: baseline, week 1 (first vaccination visit). Treatment described: pre-vaccination baseline after standard-of-care therapy. Sample: peripheral blood mononuclear cells (PBMCs), taken from a glioma patient treated with radiotherapy, temozolomide or both. These receptor sequences come from a woman aged 18-29 years with glioma. Some clones in this sample may be carry-over from other donors' samples.

The gene calls are TRBV4-1 and TRBJ2-7, with 13 bases aligning to TRBD2. This CDR3 spans 16 amino acids. Germline CDR1 and CDR2: MGHRA and YSYEKL. V lost 0 bases and J lost 2; bases outside the gene matches: 1. CDR3: CASSQELAGGPYEQYF. In nucleotides, the CDR3 is TGCGCCAGCAGCCAAGAACTAGCGGGAGGGCCCTACGAGCAGTACTTC.

About this clone: Other nucleotide sequences in the sample specify the same CDR3. V and J are TRBV7-2 and TRBJ2-7; 7 bases match TRBD2. The CDR3 contains 14 residues. The trim removed 3 bases at V and 1 base at J, leaving 3 bases unmatched. Looked up from germline, CDR1 is SGHTA and CDR2 is FQGNSA. DNA for the CDR3: TGTGCCAGCAGCTTGGGCGGGGGTTCCTACGAGCAGTACTTC. Its protein product is CASSLGGGSYEQYF.

This clone was recorded only once. The V call is TRBV7-6, the J call TRBJ2-1; D tentatively reads TRBD1 or TRBD2 (7 bases each). The germline CDR1 and CDR2 sequences are SGHVS and FNYEAQ. Trimming shortened V by 0 bases and J by 8 bases, and 11 bases separated the two germline ends. The CDR3 totals 14 residues. CDR3 in DNA: TGTGCCAGCAGCTTAGCGGGAGGGGGCGATGAGCAGTTCTTC. It encodes CASSLAGGGDEQFF.

The V call is TRBV7-9, the J call TRBJ2-7; 10 positions agree with TRBD1. The CDR3 is 15 amino acids. The trim removed 5 bases at V and 2 bases at J, leaving 6 bases unmatched. The germline V gene encodes CDR1 SEHNR and CDR2 FQNEAQ (reference sequence). The CDR3 reads CASSQGQGIPYEQYF. In DNA, the CDR3 is TGTGCCAGCAGCCAGGGACAGGGGATTCCCTACGAGCAGTACTTC.

In this sample, this clone turned up once. The CDR3 sequence: CASSLVQGGTEAFF. The CDR3 DNA is TGTGCCAGCAGCTTGGTGCAGGGTGGCACTGAAGCTTTCTTT. The chain joins TRBV5-6 to TRBJ1-1, with D perhaps TRBD1 (5 bases). V shed 0 bases and J shed 4 bases, with 10 bases lying between them. CDR3 length: 14 residues. Germline CDR1 is SGHDT and CDR2 is YYEEEE.

This clone was observed a handful of times. The chain is built from TRBV4-3 and TRBJ2-5; 7 bases are shared with TRBD2. V lost 0 bases, J lost 4 bases, and 5 bases stayed unmatched. The germline gives CDR1 LGHNA, CDR2 YSLEER. The CDR3 is 15 residues long. The CDR3 nucleotides are TGCGCCAGCAGCCAAGATTATGGGGGGGGAGAGACCCAGTACTTC. It specifies CASSQDYGGGETQYF.

This clone was counted between two and nine times. V gene TRBV9 combines with J gene TRBJ2-7; D is ambiguous. The CDR3 covers 13 residues. Germline CDR1 SGDLS, CDR2 YYNGEE. Trimming removed 0 bases at V and 1 base at J, with 5 bases between. As DNA, the CDR3 is TGTGCCAGCAGCGTAGGACTTTCCTACGAGCAGTACTTC. This codes for CASSVGLSYEQYF.

V is TRBV5-1 and J is TRBJ2-1; 7 positions agree with TRBD2. The length of the CDR3 is 15 residues. The germline V gene encodes CDR1 SGHRS and CDR2 YFSETQ. With 1 base clipped from V and 2 bases from J, the junction kept 3 bases outside the gene matches. The chain's CDR3 is CASSLSAGPYNEQFF. CDR3 nucleotides: TGCGCCAGCAGCTTGTCAGCGGGACCCTACAATGAGCAGTTCTTC.

The chain recombines TRBV7-9 with TRBJ2-3; D is undetermined. Germline V gene data show CDR1 as SEHNR and CDR2 as FQNEAQ (reference sequence). The germline V and J ends were trimmed by 5 bases and 2 bases, with 11 bases remaining between them. The CDR3 has 14 residues. The CDR3 loop is CASSPMALTDTQYF. The CDR3 bases are TGTGCCAGCAGCCCGATGGCTCTCACAGATACGCAGTATTTT.

This chain joins TRBV5-4 and TRBJ1-2, with a possible D match to TRBD1 (5 bases). CDR3 length equals 14 residues. The germline V gene has CDR1 SGHNT and CDR2 YYREEE (reference sequence). V shed 4 bases and J shed 7 bases, with 17 bases lying between them. Here the CDR3 DNA reads TGTGCCAGCAGCCCGGAATATGGGGGGTTTGGCTACACCTTC. Translation: CASSPEYGGFGYTF.

As regards this clone: One end of the junction fails to match germline, which may point to a read error. The chain joins TRBV7-2 to TRBJ2-2; no clear D. The CDR3 consists of 14 residues. Germline-derived CDR1 and CDR2 are SGHTA and FQGNSA. The DNA for the CDR3 is TGTGCCAGCAGATTAGCAGCGAACACCGGGGAGCTGTTTTTT. Translation: CASRLAANTGELFF.

The CDR3 loop is CASSQPGVGSGYTF. The CDR3 nucleotides are TGCGCCAGCAGCCAACCGGGGGTTGGCAGCGGCTACACCTTC. The chain links TRBV4-3 to TRBJ1-2; possible D gene TRBD1, 5 bases. With 2 bases removed from V and 8 bases from J, the gap between germline ends came to 15 bases. Germline assignment: CDR1 LGHNA and CDR2 YSLEER. The CDR3 covers 14 residues.

The CDR3 bases are TGTGCCAGCAGTGAATTGGGGGTGGCGAGCACCGGGGAGCTGTTTTTT. This codes for CASSELGVASTGELFF. The V gene is TRBV25-1, the J gene TRBJ2-2; D might be TRBD1 or TRBD2, each matching 5 bases. The CDR3 has 16 residues. Germline V lookup: CDR1 MGHDK, CDR2 SYGVNS. The ends were cut back, 1 base at V and 4 bases at J, with 13 bases in the middle.

This clone was seen once. The V call is TRBV6-6, the J call TRBJ2-5, with D tentatively TRBD2 (6 bases). In germline, CDR1 is MNHNY, CDR2 SVGAGI (reference sequence). The CDR3 is made up of 15 amino acids. The V end lost 7 bases, the J end lost 0 bases, and 15 bases lay between the germline ends. This CDR3 is CASTTGSGYQETQYF. The CDR3 DNA sequence: TGTGCCAGCACCACGGGCAGCGGGTACCAAGAGACCCAGTACTTC.

The chain joins TRBV5-1 to TRBJ2-7, with TRBD2 identical over 11 bases. CDR1 is SGHRS and CDR2 is YFSETQ in the germline V gene. With V trimmed by 0 bases and J by 2 bases, 13 bases remained unmatched. CDR3 length equals 19 residues. CDR3 sequence: CASSLAAQPTSGTTYEQYF. In DNA form, the CDR3 reads TGCGCCAGCAGCTTGGCGGCCCAACCGACTAGCGGGACTACCTACGAGCAGTACTTC.

The genes are TRBV13 and TRBJ2-3; possible D gene TRBD2, 5 bases. Germline CDR1 and CDR2: PRHDT and FYEKMQ (reference sequence). CDR3 length: 14 amino acids. Trimming took 0 bases from V and 1 from J, leaving 5 bases between them. CDR3: CASSLGSGTDTQYF. The CDR3 nucleotides read TGTGCCAGCAGCTTAGGTAGCGGCACAGATACGCAGTATTTT.

The chain joins TRBV7-7 to TRBJ2-1, with 8 bases matching TRBD1. This CDR3 has 16 residues. Trimming cost V 6 bases and J 1 base; bases outside gene matches: 8. The germline gives CDR1 SSHAT, CDR2 FNYEAQ (reference sequence). This CDR3 is CASSLTTGVSYNEQFF. DNA of the CDR3: TGTGCCAGCAGTCTCACGACAGGGGTGTCCTACAATGAGCAGTTCTTC.

CDR3 nucleotide sequence: TGTGCCAGCAGCCTTCGGACTTTAAATTCACCCCTCCACTTT. This codes for CASSLRTLNSPLHF. V gene TRBV14 combines with J gene TRBJ1-6; D unclear. V lost 4 bases to trimming and J lost 7 bases, with 11 bases between them. The CDR3 extends over 14 amino acids. Germline V gives CDR1 SGHDN, CDR2 FVKESK.

The chain joins TRBV6-6 to TRBJ2-3, with D unresolved. V lost 5 bases and J lost 3, with 3 bases in between. CDR3 length: 11 amino acids. Germline-derived CDR1 and CDR2 are MNHNY and SVGAGI (reference sequence). The chain's CDR3 is CASSLTDTQYF. The DNA for the CDR3 is TGTGCCAGCAGTCTTACAGATACGCAGTATTTT.

This sequence joins TRBV6-1 and TRBJ1-5; D gene unclear. V dropped 3 bases and J dropped 0 bases, with 9 bases sitting between them. This CDR3 contains 15 residues. In germline, CDR1 is MNHNS, CDR2 SASEGT. The CDR3 DNA reads TGTGCCAGCAGTGATCTCGCGAATAGCAATCAGCCCCAGCATTTT. This sequence encodes CASSDLANSNQPQHF.

The J gene is TRBJ2-3, the V gene TRBV6-4; TRBD1 agrees at 7 bases. V lost 0 bases, J lost 4 bases, and 1 base stayed unmatched. The CDR3 spans 14 residues. CDR1 and CDR2 from the germline V gene are MRHNA and SNTAGT. This chain's CDR3 is CASSDSTGSDTQYF. CDR3 bases: TGTGCCAGCAGTGACTCGACAGGGTCAGATACGCAGTATTTT.

The chain joins TRBV7-2 to TRBJ1-2, with 7 bases that match TRBD1. The V gene end was trimmed by 5 bases and the J gene end by 2 bases; junction bases not matched to a gene: 8. The CDR3 spans 15 residues. Per the germline V gene, CDR1 is SGHTA and CDR2 is FQGNSA. The CDR3 spells CASSPRSGQNYGYTF. Written as DNA, the CDR3 is TGTGCCAGCAGCCCACGCTCGGGACAGAACTATGGCTACACCTTC. The complete variable domain, with remaining parts taken from reference TRBV7-2 and TRBJ1-2, reads GAGVSQSPSNKVTEKGKDVELRCDPISGHTALYWYRQSLGQGLEFLIYFQGNSAPDKSGLPSDRFSAERTGGSVSTLTIQRTQQEDSAVYLCASSPRSGQNYGYTFGSGTRLTVV.

As regards this clone: Other DNA variants within this sample encode the same CDR3. This rearrangement joins TRBV5-4 to TRBJ1-2, with no clear D. The V end lost 4 bases, the J end lost 2 bases, and 12 bases lay between the germline ends. From germline, CDR1 is SGHNT and CDR2 YYREEE (reference sequence). The CDR3 is made up of 14 amino acids. CDR3 region: CASSPRGGNYGYTF. DNA for the CDR3: TGTGCCAGCAGCCCGCGGGGAGGGAACTATGGCTACACCTTC.

The chain employs TRBV7-8 and TRBJ1-5; 9 nucleotides agree with TRBD1. This CDR3 has 18 residues. The ends lost 5 bases at V and 0 bases at J; junction bases unmatched: 11. Germline V gene sequence: CDR1 SGHVS, CDR2 FQNEAQ. The CDR3, as DNA: TGTGCCAGCAGCATAGGACAGGGGATATCATATAGCAATCAGCCCCAGCATTTT. Translation: CASSIGQGISYSNQPQHF.

This chain links TRBV10-2 with TRBJ2-2, with TRBD2 matching 11 bases. There are 19 residues in the CDR3. V dropped 9 bases and J dropped 5; count of bases not matched to a gene: 20. Germline lookup yields CDR1 WSHSY and CDR2 SAAADI. The CDR3 sequence is CARAPGTSGSGGVTGELFF. The DNA for the CDR3 is TGCGCCAGGGCCCCCGGGACTAGCGGTTCCGGGGGGGTGACCGGGGAGCTGTTTTTT.

V gene TRBV5-1 combines with J gene TRBJ2-2, with a tentative D call TRBD2 (6 bases). Germline CDR1 is SGHRS and CDR2 is YFSETQ. V shed 1 base and J shed 2 bases, with 12 bases lying between them. The CDR3 has 16 residues. The CDR3 bases are TGCGCCAGCAGCTTGAATAGGGACTTTAACACCGGGGAGCTGTTTTTT. This encodes CASSLNRDFNTGELFF.

The chain uses TRBV30 and TRBJ2-7, with TRBD1 identical over 8 bases. CDR3 length equals 12 residues. Germline lookup yields CDR1 GTSNPN and CDR2 SVGIG (reference sequence). With V trimmed by 3 bases and J by 5 bases, 3 bases remained unmatched. CDR3 sequence: CAWRTGVNEQYF. CDR3 sequence (DNA): TGTGCCTGGAGGACAGGGGTTAACGAGCAGTACTTC. The full variable domain, its missing parts supplied by reference TRBV30 and TRBJ2-7, is SQTIHQWPATLVQPVGSPLSLECTVEGTSNPNLYWYRQAAGRGLQLLFYSVGIGQISSEVPQNLSASRPQDRQFILSSKKLLLSDSGFYLCAWRTGVNEQYFGPGTRLTVT.

The chain has TRBV5-6 and TRBJ2-7, with 9 bases aligning to TRBD2. V trimming: 1 base; J trimming: 6 bases; junction bases outside the gene matches: 8. Germline loops: CDR1 SGHDT, CDR2 YYEEEE. This CDR3 contains 15 residues. CDR3: CASSLRVAGVREQYF. The CDR3 DNA reads as TGTGCCAGCAGCTTGCGGGTAGCGGGAGTGCGCGAGCAGTACTTC.